The clone carrying this T cell receptor beta chain was observed a handful of times. Its antigen is currently unknown. This specimen comes from a study of T cell repertoires in cytomegalovirus infection. Looking at the study overall: CMV epitopes used comprised recently identified HLA-C-restricted ones and well-studied HLA-B-restricted ones. Both a matching HLA type and CMV infection were indicated by public TCR beta signatures.

TCRdb redid the calling of the reads with MiXCR, one entry per CDR3 protein. Of about 890,000 distinct CDR3 sequences detected, around 32% appear once; the ten largest clones hold roughly 12%. Whole-study findings and limits: Adding up the frequency of public TCR beta families identified people who carried CMV plus the relevant HLA. Dominant in the ex vivo response were TCR beta clonotypes restricted by HLA-C and specific for CMV.

The length of the CDR3 is 14 residues. Germline CDR1 reads SNHLY; CDR2 reads FYNNEI. V dropped 11 bases and J dropped 0 bases, with 17 bases sitting between them. The source was cultured CD8+ T cells from PBMCs, collected from culture after CMV antigen stimulation. V is TRBV2 and J is TRBJ2-7, with D possibly TRBD2 on 5 matching bases. The source of this sequence is a human donor in good health (CMV status not recorded). Some clones in this sample may be carry-over from other donors' samples. DNA of the CDR3: TGTGCCGGAGGCCGGACGGCAACCTCCTACGAGCAGTACGTC. This encodes CAGGRTATSYEQYV.